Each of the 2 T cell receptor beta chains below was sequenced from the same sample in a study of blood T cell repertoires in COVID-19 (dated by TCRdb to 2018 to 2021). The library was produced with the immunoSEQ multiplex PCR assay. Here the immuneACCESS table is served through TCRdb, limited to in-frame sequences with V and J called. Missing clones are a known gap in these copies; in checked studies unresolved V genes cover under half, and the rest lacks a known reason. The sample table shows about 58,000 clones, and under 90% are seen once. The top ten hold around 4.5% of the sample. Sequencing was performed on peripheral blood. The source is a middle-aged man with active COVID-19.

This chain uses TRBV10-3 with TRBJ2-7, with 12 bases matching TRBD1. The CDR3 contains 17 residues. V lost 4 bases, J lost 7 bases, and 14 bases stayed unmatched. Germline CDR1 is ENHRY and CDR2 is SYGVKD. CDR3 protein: CAISGDRGRGRAREQYF. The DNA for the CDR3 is TGTGCCATCAGTGGGGACAGGGGGCGCGGGAGGGCTCGAGAGCAGTACTTC.

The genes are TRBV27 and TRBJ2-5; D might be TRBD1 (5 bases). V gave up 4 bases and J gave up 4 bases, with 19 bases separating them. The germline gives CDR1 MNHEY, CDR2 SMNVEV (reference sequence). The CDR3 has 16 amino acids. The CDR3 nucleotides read TGTGCCAGCAGTTCCCTTGAGGCAGGGAATGGAGAGACCCAGTACTTC. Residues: CASSSLEAGNGETQYF.